What follows are 5 T cell receptor beta chains derived from one specimen sequenced in a study of shared clonotypes between healthy human individuals (dated by TCRdb to between 2020 and 2021). For the CD8 naive samples, CD45RO-negative cells were positively selected for CCR7, yielding a CD45RA+CCR7+ population from which TemRA cells were excluded. The library was produced with the immunoSEQ multiplex PCR assay. TCRdb re-hosts the immuneACCESS table, in-frame sequences only. Its copies lack some clones; in the studies checked, an unresolved V gene accounts for under half of them, and the cause for the rest is not known. The sample table holds 2 million to 2.5 million clones, of which just under 95% were seen once. The biggest ten clones account for about 1.1% of the sample. Sequencing input: naive CD8+ T cells sorted from blood. Read against the paper, the sample's cell subset or site label means: CD45RA+CCR7+. These TCRs come from a man aged 18 to 35 in good health.

The rearrangement links TRBV27 to TRBJ2-1, with 9 nucleotides matching TRBD2. CDR3 size: 18 residues. Germline CDR1 reads MNHEY; CDR2 reads SMNVEV (reference sequence). V trimming: 4 bases; J trimming: 8 bases; junction bases outside the gene matches: 18. This CDR3 reads CASSSPPLLAGLIHEQFF. CDR3 nucleotides: TGTGCCAGCAGTTCCCCCCCACTACTAGCGGGCCTTATCCATGAGCAGTTCTTC.

The chain uses TRBV10-3 and TRBJ1-5; D ambiguous. The germline V and J ends were trimmed by 0 bases and 6 bases, with 9 bases remaining between them. The CDR3 runs 14 residues. Per the germline V gene, CDR1 is ENHRY and CDR2 is SYGVKD. CDR3 residues: CAISESEGTQPQHF. CDR3 nucleotides: TGTGCCATCAGTGAGTCGGAGGGCACTCAGCCCCAGCATTTT.

The chain combines TRBV6-1 with TRBJ1-4, with TRBD1 matching over 9 bases. Germline trimming cut 8 bases from V and 7 bases from J; bases unmatched to any gene: 5. Germline CDR1 reads MNHNS; CDR2 reads SASEGT. The CDR3 is 13 amino acids. For the CDR3, the DNA is TGTGCCAGCCGCGGGACAGGGAGTGAAAAACTGTTTTTT. This sequence encodes CASRGTGSEKLFF.

The chain combines TRBV11-2 with TRBJ2-2, with D perhaps assigned TRBD1 or TRBD2 (6 bases each). The CDR3 spans 16 residues. CDR1 and CDR2 (germline): SGHAT, FQNNGV. V lost 4 bases and J lost 3, with 15 bases in between. The CDR3 nucleotides are TGTGCCAGCAGCTCATCGTACGGGGGCGACACCGGGGAGCTGTTTTTT. Encoded protein: CASSSSYGGDTGELFF.

CDR3 region: CAWSLGTGGEKLFF. The CDR3 DNA sequence: TGTGCCTGGAGTTTAGGGACAGGAGGGGAAAAACTGTTTTTT. This chain uses TRBV30 with TRBJ1-4; 8 bases align to TRBD1. Germline trimming cut 2 bases from V and 8 bases from J; bases unmatched to any gene: 7. This CDR3 is built from 14 residues. Looked up from germline, CDR1 is GTSNPN and CDR2 is SVGIG (reference sequence). Based on the CDR3 plus reference TRBV30 and TRBJ1-4, the full variable domain is SQTIHQWPATLVQPVGSPLSLECTVEGTSNPNLYWYRQAAGRGLQLLFYSVGIGQISSEVPQNLSASRPQDRQFILSSKKLLLSDSGFYLCAWSLGTGGEKLFFGSGTQLSVL.